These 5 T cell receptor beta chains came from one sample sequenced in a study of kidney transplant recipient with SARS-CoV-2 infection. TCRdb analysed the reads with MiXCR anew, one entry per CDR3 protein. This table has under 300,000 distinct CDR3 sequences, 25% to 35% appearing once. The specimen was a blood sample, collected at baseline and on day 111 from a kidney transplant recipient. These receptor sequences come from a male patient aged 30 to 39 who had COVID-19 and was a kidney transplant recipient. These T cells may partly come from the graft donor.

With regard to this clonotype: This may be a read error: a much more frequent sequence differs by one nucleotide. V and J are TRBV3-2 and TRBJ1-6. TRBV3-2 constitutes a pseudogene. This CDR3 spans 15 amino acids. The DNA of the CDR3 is TGTGCCAGCAGCCAAGATACGATCACTCATTCACCCCTCCACTTT. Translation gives CASSQDTITHSPLHF.

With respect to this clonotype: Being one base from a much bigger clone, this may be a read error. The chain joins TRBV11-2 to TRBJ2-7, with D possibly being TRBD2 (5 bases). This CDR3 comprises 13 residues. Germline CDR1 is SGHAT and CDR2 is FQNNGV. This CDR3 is CAGSSLDWYEQYF. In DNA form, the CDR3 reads TGTGCCGGCAGCTCCTTGGACTGGTACGAGCAGTACTTC.

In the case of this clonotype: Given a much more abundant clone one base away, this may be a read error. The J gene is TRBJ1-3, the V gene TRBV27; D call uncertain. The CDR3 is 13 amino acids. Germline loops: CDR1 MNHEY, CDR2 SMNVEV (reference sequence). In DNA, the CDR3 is TGTGCCGGCAGTTTGGCGGTCGGAAACACCATATATTTT. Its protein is CAGSLAVGNTIYF.

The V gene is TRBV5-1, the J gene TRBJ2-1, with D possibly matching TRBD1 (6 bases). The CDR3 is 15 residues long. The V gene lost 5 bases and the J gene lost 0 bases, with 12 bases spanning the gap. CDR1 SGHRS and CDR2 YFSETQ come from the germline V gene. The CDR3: CASRTGLSSYNEQFF. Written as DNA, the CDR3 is TGCGCCAGCAGGACAGGTTTGAGCTCCTACAATGAGCAGTTCTTC.

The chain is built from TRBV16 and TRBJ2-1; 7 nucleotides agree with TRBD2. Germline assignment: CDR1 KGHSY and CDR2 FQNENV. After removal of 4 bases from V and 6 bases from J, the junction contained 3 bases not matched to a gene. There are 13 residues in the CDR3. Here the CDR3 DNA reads TGTGCCAGCAGCCCCCAGCGGGGCAATGAGCAGTTCTTC. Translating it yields CASSPQRGNEQFF.